This T cell receptor (beta chain) was sequenced in a study of CD8 T cells in Susac syndrome. This CDR3 comprises 13 residues. Trimming shortened V by 1 base and J by 7 bases, and 7 bases separated the two germline ends. Germline CDR1 SGHTA, CDR2 FQGNSA. RNA amounts of roughly 0.5 to 1 ug underwent reverse transcription with random hexamers. Each CDR3 protein gets one entry after TCRdb re-called the immunoSEQ multiplex PCR reads with MiXCR. The sample lists fewer than 350,000 distinct CDR3 sequences, about 90% occurring once. A single count supports this clonotype. The sample consisted of CD4+ T cells from PBMCs. The chain links TRBV7-2 to TRBJ2-2, with unresolved D. The source of this sequence is a human donor with multiple sclerosis. CDR3 loop: CASSLEIVGELFF. The CDR3 region has the DNA TGTGCCAGCAGCTTAGAAATAGTCGGGGAGCTGTTTTTT.